The 12 T cell receptor beta chains in this list originate from one sample, sequenced in a study of blood T cell repertoires in COVID-19. The repertoire was sequenced with immunoSEQ multiplex PCR; TCRdb's copy has only in-frame clones and lacks some. The sample lists about 400,000 clones, roughly 86% occurring once. What was sequenced was PBMCs or T cells enriched from blood (not recorded which). The receptors derive from a woman between 35 and 50 years old with acute COVID-19.

This chain connects TRBV29-1 to TRBJ1-1; TRBD1 matches at 10 bases. This CDR3 contains 13 residues. With 6 bases clipped from V and 2 bases from J, the junction kept 3 bases outside the gene matches. Germline assignment: CDR1 SQVTM and CDR2 ANQGSEA. This CDR3 is CSVLTGGNTEAFF. The CDR3, as DNA: TGCAGCGTCCTGACAGGGGGCAACACTGAAGCTTTCTTT.

V is TRBV2 and J is TRBJ2-1; 13 bases map to TRBD2. The V gene end was trimmed by 2 bases and the J gene end by 0 bases; junction bases not matched to a gene: 4. Germline-derived CDR1 and CDR2 are SNHLY and FYNNEI. There are 18 residues in the CDR3. The CDR3 DNA follows: TGTGCCAGCAGTGAAACTAGCGGGGGGGTAAGCTCCTACAATGAGCAGTTCTTC. It translates to CASSETSGGVSSYNEQFF.

The genes are TRBV7-9 and TRBJ2-6, with TRBD1 matching over 8 bases. Trimming at V came to 7 bases and at J to 4 bases, leaving 12 bases not matched to a gene. CDR1 and CDR2 from the germline V gene are SEHNR and FQNEAQ (reference sequence). This CDR3 contains 17 residues. CDR3 in amino acids: CASTAGGSSSGANVLTF. For the CDR3, the DNA is TGTGCCAGCACCGCAGGGGGCTCTTCCAGCGGGGCCAACGTCCTGACTTTC.

The rearrangement uses TRBV5-1 and TRBJ2-5; no clear D. From germline, CDR1 is SGHRS and CDR2 YFSETQ. The CDR3 spans 15 residues. V lost 4 bases and J lost 2, with 15 bases in between. In DNA form, the CDR3 reads TGCGCCAGCAGCGAAAACTTAAGCCCACAAGAGACCCAGTACTTC. It encodes CASSENLSPQETQYF. The entire variable domain, with the rest obtained from reference TRBV5-1 and TRBJ2-5, is as follows: KAGVTQTPRYLIKTRGQQVTLSCSPISGHRSVSWYQQTPGQGLQFLFEYFSETQRNKGNFPGRFSGRQFSNSRSEMNVSTLELGDSALYLCASSENLSPQETQYFGPGTRLLVL.

The CDR3 DNA reads as TGCGCCAGCAGTTCACAGGGTATCACTGAAGCTTTCTTT. Amino acid sequence: CASSSQGITEAFF. The chain links TRBV5-1 to TRBJ1-1; a possible D gene is TRBD1 (6 bases). The CDR3 consists of 13 residues. Germline V gene lookup returns CDR1 SGHRS and CDR2 YFSETQ. V was cut by 5 bases and J by 4 bases, with 12 bases left in between.

This clone has more than one count but fewer than ten. The chain employs TRBV5-8 and TRBJ1-5, with D possibly being TRBD1 (5 bases). From germline, CDR1 is SGHTS and CDR2 YDEGEE. V was pared by 0 bases and J by 11 bases, with 12 bases between. The CDR3 is made up of 13 amino acids. The DNA of the CDR3 is TGTGCCAGCAGCTTGGAAGGGGTATCAGCCCAGCATTTT. Its protein is CASSLEGVSAQHF.

The chain links TRBV3-1 (or the pseudogene TRBV3-2) to TRBJ2-3; 12 nucleotides line up with TRBD2. The CDR3 spans 18 residues. Losses at the gene ends were 2 bases for V and 0 bases for J; bases not matched to a gene: 6. CDR1 LGHDT and CDR2 YNNKEL come from the germline V gene (reference sequence). Here the CDR3 DNA reads TGTGCCAGCAGCCAACCTGGGACTAGCGGGCTTAGCACAGATACGCAGTATTTT. Translation gives CASSQPGTSGLSTDTQYF.

V gene TRBV5-1 combines with J gene TRBJ2-1; D is uncertain. The V end was cut by 0 bases, the J end by 0 bases, with 7 bases between. There are 15 residues in the CDR3. Germline assignment: CDR1 SGHRS and CDR2 YFSETQ. DNA for the CDR3: TGCGCCAGCAGCTTGGTGAGTAGCTCCTACAATGAGCAGTTCTTC. This gives the protein CASSLVSSSYNEQFF.

This clone has only a few counts. J is TRBJ2-2 and V is TRBV9; perhaps TRBD1 as D (7 bases). The CDR3 extends over 18 amino acids. From germline, CDR1 is SGDLS and CDR2 YYNGEE. V shed 3 bases and J shed 1 base, with 19 bases lying between them. The CDR3 loop reads CASSAKGGQNRNTGELFF. The CDR3 bases are TGTGCCAGCAGCGCCAAGGGGGGACAGAATAGGAACACCGGGGAGCTGTTTTTT.

The genes are TRBV3-1 (or the pseudogene TRBV3-2) and TRBJ1-3; 10 bases are shared with TRBD1. Germline V gene sequence: CDR1 LGHDT, CDR2 YNNKEL (reference sequence). The CDR3 extends over 16 amino acids. The junction had 10 bases not matched to a gene; V was cut back by 3 bases and J by 8 bases. The CDR3 loop reads CASSHSPGTGEYTIYF. The CDR3 DNA sequence: TGTGCCAGCAGCCATTCCCCCGGGACAGGGGAGTACACCATATATTTT.

The CDR3 region has the DNA TGTGCCAGCAGTTTAAGGGGGTCGGGTGAAGCTTTCTTT. It specifies CASSLRGSGEAFF. This rearrangement joins TRBV27 to TRBJ1-1; D perhaps matches TRBD1 (6 bases). The CDR3 totals 13 residues. V was pared by 2 bases and J by 7 bases, with 11 bases between. The germline V gene encodes CDR1 MNHEY and CDR2 SMNVEV (reference sequence).

The V call is TRBV7-8, the J call TRBJ1-4; a possible D gene is TRBD1 (5 bases). The CDR3 is 18 amino acids. Per the germline V gene, CDR1 is SGHVS and CDR2 is FQNEAQ. V gave up 5 bases and J gave up 0 bases, with 19 bases separating them. CDR3 in DNA: TGTGCCAGCAGCCGCGTCCCGGCAGGGTTGGCAACTAATGAAAAACTGTTTTTT. Translating it yields CASSRVPAGLATNEKLFF. Variable domain in full (rest from reference TRBV7-8 and TRBJ1-4): GAGVSQSPRYKVAKRGQDVALRCDPISGHVSLFWYQQALGQGPEFLTYFQNEAQLDKSGLPSDRFFAERPEGSVSTLKIQRTQQEDSAVYLCASSRVPAGLATNEKLFFGSGTQLSVL.